The count of the clone carrying this T cell receptor beta chain is one. Antigen: not known. CDR1 is LGHDT, CDR2 YNNKEL, per germline (reference sequence). The V end lost 2 bases, the J end lost 6 bases, and 11 bases lay between the germline ends. The CDR3 is 14 residues long. This specimen belongs to a study of post-analysis software for immune sequencing data. Study-level findings and limits: Elevated frequency relative to controls characterized several TRBV segments in patients, TRBV5-6, TRBV5-1 and TRBV20-1 among them.

Prepared libraries of TCR beta cDNA carried unique molecular identifiers. There were 1 to 10 million T cells, and approximately 480,000 cDNA molecules came from them. A single record per CDR3 protein comes from TCRdb applying MiXCR to the PCR reads. The sample lists about 430,000 distinct CDR3 sequences, 35% to 45% occurring once. The source material was blood. The chain uses TRBV3-1 and TRBJ2-1, with D possibly being TRBD1 (6 bases). The origin of this receptor is a girl under 10 years old with multiple sclerosis. The DNA for the CDR3 is TGTGCCAGCAGCCAATTGGGACACAGCAATGAGCAGTTCTTC. The encoded protein is CASSQLGHSNEQFF.